One and the same sample provided the 7 T cell receptor beta chains below, sequenced in a study of cytomegalovirus exposure and HLA in healthy donors. Amplification used 60 Vbeta primers and 13 Jbeta primers. Data came from immunoSEQ multiplex PCR; TCRdb stores just in-frame clones and leaves some out. Here the sample spans fewer than 200,000 clones, over 65% being singletons. The specimen sequenced was PBMCs. These receptors originate from a man in his forties in good health and CMV-seropositive.

A word on this clone: At one end the junction does not follow the germline gene, possibly because of a read error. This rearrangement joins TRBV5-4 to TRBJ2-1; 13 bases map to TRBD2. Germline CDR1 reads SGHNT; CDR2 reads YYREEE (reference sequence). The length of the CDR3 is 16 residues. In DNA form, the CDR3 reads TGTGCCGGCAGCTTCCCTACTAGCGGGGGGGCGAATGAGCAGTTCTTC. It translates to CAGSFPTSGGANEQFF.

The CDR3: CASSVLDSTGELFF. Written as DNA, the CDR3 is TGTGCCAGCAGTGTCTTGGACAGCACCGGGGAGCTGTTTTTT. The chain couples TRBV2 to TRBJ2-2, with D perhaps matching TRBD1 (6 bases). Germline lookup yields CDR1 SNHLY and CDR2 FYNNEI. Trimming shortened V by 4 bases and J by 4 bases, and 10 bases separated the two germline ends. This CDR3 region has 14 residues.

This chain joins TRBV7-8 and TRBJ2-3; 11 bases line up with TRBD2. With V trimmed by 1 base and J by 2 bases, 11 bases remained unmatched. Germline CDR1 and CDR2: SGHVS and FQNEAQ. The CDR3 extends over 19 amino acids. The CDR3 here is CASSLGLAGGQYPTDTQYF. CDR3 coding DNA: TGTGCCAGCAGCTTAGGGCTAGCGGGAGGCCAATACCCCACAGATACGCAGTATTTT.

V gene TRBV5-1 combines with J gene TRBJ1-2, with D perhaps matching TRBD1 (5 bases). CDR1 is SGHRS, CDR2 YFSETQ, per germline. V shed 5 bases and J shed 3 bases, with 14 bases lying between them. The length of the CDR3 is 14 residues. The CDR3 DNA sequence: TGCGCCAGCAGTGGGGGGAATGAGGACTATGGCTACACCTTC. It is translated as CASSGGNEDYGYTF.

This chain links TRBV28 with TRBJ2-1; maybe TRBD1 (5 bases). This CDR3 comprises 14 residues. The germline gives CDR1 MDHEN, CDR2 SYDVKM. Trimming removed 3 bases at V and 5 bases at J, with 11 bases between. Written as DNA, the CDR3 is TGTGCCAGCAGTTTCTCCGACAGCAACAATGAGCAGTTCTTC. Translated: CASSFSDSNNEQFF.

V and J are TRBV19 and TRBJ1-6, with 7 positions matching TRBD1. Germline trimming cut 5 bases from V and 7 bases from J; bases unmatched to any gene: 8. This CDR3 is built from 15 residues. Germline V gene lookup returns CDR1 LNHDA and CDR2 SQIVND (reference sequence). The CDR3 here is CASSGQGGSNSPLHF. CDR3 nucleotide sequence: TGTGCCAGTAGTGGGCAGGGGGGTTCGAATTCACCCCTCCACTTT.

The rearrangement joins TRBV6-5 to TRBJ1-5, with D perhaps matching TRBD1 (6 bases). V was clipped by 8 bases and J by 5 bases, with 13 bases between them. The CDR3 sequence is 13 residues long. In germline, CDR1 is MNHEY, CDR2 SVGAGI. CDR3 coding DNA: TGTGCCAGCTCCCTTACAGGGTATCAGCCCCAGCATTTT. Translating gives CASSLTGYQPQHF.